This is a list of T cell receptor beta chains from one sample in a study of breast tumors, draining lymph nodes, adjacent tissues. TCRdb analysed the multiplex PCR reads with MiXCR anew, one entry per CDR3 protein. The data show around 140,000 distinct CDR3 sequences, 20% to 25% seen once. Sequencing was performed on axillary lymph node tissue. The origin of the receptors is a female donor with breast cancer. Some clones in this sample may be carry-over from other donors' samples. Both conserved end residues are part of each CDR3. The D gene is left open where the match is weak. Expanded clones are given a class, and other clones once, few, many or no size at all.

CDR3aa: CASSPGGASEQYF; CDR3nt: TGTGCCAGTAGTCCGGGAGGGGCCAGCGAGCAGTACTTC; v_gene: TRBV19; abundance: -; j_gene: TRBJ2-7; d_gene: TRBD2
CDR3aa: CASSVTGTSVVF; CDR3nt: TGTGCCAGCAGCGTCACCGGGACTAGTGTAGTCTTC; v_gene: TRBV9; abundance: many; j_gene: TRBJ2-1; d_gene: TRBD2
CDR3aa: CATSARDRGTTFF; CDR3nt: TGTGCCACCAGTGCCCGAGACAGGGGAACTACTTTCTTT; v_gene: TRBV24-1; abundance: once; j_gene: TRBJ1-1; d_gene: TRBD1
CDR3aa: CASSQPGGSSYNEQSF; CDR3nt: TGTGCCAGCAGCCAGCCTGGCGGGAGTTCCTACAATGAGCAGTCCTTC; v_gene: TRBV12-3/TRBV12-4; abundance: -; j_gene: TRBJ2-1; d_gene: TRBD2
CDR3aa: CAWSLGGSGRDTQYF; CDR3nt: TGTGCCTGGAGTCTTGGCGGGAGTGGAAGGGATACGCAGTATTTT; v_gene: TRBV30; abundance: many; j_gene: TRBJ2-3; d_gene: TRBD2
CDR3aa: CASSLGLAFSYEQYF; CDR3nt: TGTGCCAGCAGCTTAGGACTAGCGTTCTCCTACGAGCAGTACTTC; v_gene: TRBV11-3; abundance: many; j_gene: TRBJ2-7; d_gene: TRBD2
CDR3aa: CASSPVTGGETQYF; CDR3nt: TGCGCCAGCAGCCCTGTGACAGGAGGAGAGACCCAGTACTTC; v_gene: TRBV5-1; abundance: many; j_gene: TRBJ2-5; d_gene: -
CDR3aa: CASSLTSGRGGFYYNEQFF; CDR3nt: TGTGCCAGCAGCCTGACTAGCGGGAGAGGAGGCTTTTACTACAATGAGCAGTTCTTC; v_gene: TRBV7-9; abundance: -; j_gene: TRBJ2-1; d_gene: TRBD2
CDR3aa: CASSGQGVRESKEYF; CDR3nt: TGTGCCAGCAGTGGCCAGGGGGTGCGGGAGTCAAAGGAGTACTTC; v_gene: TRBV2; abundance: many; j_gene: TRBJ2-7; d_gene: -
CDR3aa: CASRRGGRGGNEQFF; CDR3nt: TGTGCCAGCAGGAGGGGCGGGAGGGGGGGCAATGAGCAGTTCTTC; v_gene: TRBV6-1; abundance: few; j_gene: TRBJ2-1; d_gene: TRBD2
CDR3aa: CASSLTKDTQYF; CDR3nt: TGTGCCAGCAGCCTGACAAAGGATACGCAGTATTTT; v_gene: TRBV28; abundance: many; j_gene: TRBJ2-3; d_gene: -
CDR3aa: CASSKRERYTDTQYF; CDR3nt: TGTGCCAGTAGTAAGCGGGAGAGGTACACAGATACGCAGTATTTT; v_gene: TRBV19; abundance: many; j_gene: TRBJ2-3; d_gene: TRBD2
CDR3aa: CSARDVAGDNEQFF; CDR3nt: TGCAGTGCTAGAGATGTAGCGGGGGATAATGAGCAGTTCTTC; v_gene: TRBV20-1; abundance: many; j_gene: TRBJ2-1; d_gene: TRBD2
CDR3aa: CASSDGRTRRSYEQYF; CDR3nt: TGTGCCAGCAGTGATGGCAGGACTAGACGTTCCTACGAGCAGTACTTC; v_gene: TRBV6-4; abundance: many; j_gene: TRBJ2-7; d_gene: TRBD2
CDR3aa: CASSYGAQLSGRAYEQYF; CDR3nt: TGTGCCAGCAGTTACGGGGCTCAGTTGAGCGGGAGGGCCTACGAGCAGTACTTC; v_gene: TRBV6-6; abundance: many; j_gene: TRBJ2-7; d_gene: TRBD2
CDR3aa: CASSADSGANVLTF; CDR3nt: TGTGCCAGCAGTGCGGACTCTGGGGCCAACGTCCTGACTTTC; v_gene: TRBV12-3/TRBV12-4; abundance: many; j_gene: TRBJ2-6; d_gene: -
CDR3aa: CASSVEGQGDGEQFF; CDR3nt: TGTGCCAGCAGCGTAGAGGGACAGGGAGATGGTGAGCAGTTCTTC; v_gene: TRBV9; abundance: many; j_gene: TRBJ2-1; d_gene: TRBD1
CDR3aa: CASSRWTSGGPGEQFF; CDR3nt: TGCGCCAGCAGCCGGTGGACTAGCGGGGGGCCTGGGGAGCAGTTCTTC; v_gene: TRBV5-1; abundance: many; j_gene: TRBJ2-1; d_gene: TRBD2
CDR3aa: CASSQITGVDEQYF; CDR3nt: TGCGCCAGCAGCCAAATCACAGGGGTCGACGAGCAGTACTTC; v_gene: TRBV4-1; abundance: many; j_gene: TRBJ2-7; d_gene: TRBD1
CDR3aa: CSARAREPGAGANVLTF; CDR3nt: TGCAGTGCTAGGGCCCGTGAGCCTGGAGCTGGGGCCAACGTCCTGACTTTC; v_gene: TRBV20-1; abundance: many; j_gene: TRBJ2-6; d_gene: -
CDR3aa: CASSLSGSSSYNEQFF; CDR3nt: TGTGCCAGCAGCTTAAGCGGGAGCAGCTCCTACAATGAGCAGTTCTTC; v_gene: TRBV7-3; abundance: many; j_gene: TRBJ2-1; d_gene: TRBD2
CDR3aa: CSARAEVGLAAYNEQFF; CDR3nt: TGCAGTGCTAGGGCAGAGGTAGGACTAGCGGCATACAATGAGCAGTTCTTC; v_gene: TRBV20-1; abundance: many; j_gene: TRBJ2-1; d_gene: TRBD2
CDR3aa: CSARDWTGGGNTIYF; CDR3nt: TGCAGTGCTAGAGATTGGACAGGGGGCGGAAACACCATATATTTT; v_gene: TRBV20-1; abundance: -; j_gene: TRBJ1-3; d_gene: TRBD1
CDR3aa: CAWTHPPKVLTF; CDR3nt: TGTGCCTGGACCCACCCCCCCAAGGTCCTGACTTTC; v_gene: TRBV30; abundance: many; j_gene: TRBJ2-6; d_gene: -
CDR3aa: CASSQGQLAEGGQFF; CDR3nt: TGCGCCAGCAGCCAAGGTCAACTAGCGGAGGGGGGGCAGTTCTTC; v_gene: TRBV4-1; abundance: many; j_gene: TRBJ2-1; d_gene: TRBD2
CDR3aa: CASSPGTSGNVNEQFF; CDR3nt: TGCGCCAGCAGCCCCGGGACTAGCGGGAACGTCAATGAGCAGTTCTTC; v_gene: TRBV5-1; abundance: many; j_gene: TRBJ2-1; d_gene: TRBD2
CDR3aa: CASSSPRGPGTGELFF; CDR3nt: TGTGCCAGCAGCTCCCCTCGGGGGCCGGGGACCGGGGAGCTGTTTTTT; v_gene: TRBV6-2/TRBV6-3; abundance: -; j_gene: TRBJ2-2; d_gene: -
CDR3aa: CASGPDRAGYGYTF; CDR3nt: TGTGCCAGCGGGCCGGACAGGGCAGGTTATGGCTACACCTTC; v_gene: TRBV7-8; abundance: many; j_gene: TRBJ1-2; d_gene: TRBD1
CDR3aa: CASSWRTGGRETQYF; CDR3nt: TGTGCCAGCAGCTGGAGGACAGGGGGTCGTGAGACCCAGTACTTC; v_gene: TRBV13; abundance: many; j_gene: TRBJ2-5; d_gene: TRBD1
CDR3aa: CSARERYEQYF; CDR3nt: TGCAGTGCTAGAGAACGCTACGAGCAGTACTTC; v_gene: TRBV20-1; abundance: -; j_gene: TRBJ2-7; d_gene: -
CDR3aa: CAIRPGQGALDTQYF; CDR3nt: TGTGCCATCAGGCCGGGACAGGGGGCGTTAGATACGCAGTATTTT; v_gene: TRBV10-3; abundance: many; j_gene: TRBJ2-3; d_gene: TRBD1
CDR3aa: CACLGDLNTGELFF; CDR3nt: TGTGCCTGCCTGGGGGATCTGAACACCGGGGAGCTGTTTTTT; v_gene: TRBV30; abundance: -; j_gene: TRBJ2-2; d_gene: -
CDR3aa: CASSRIGQRETQYF; CDR3nt: TGTGCCAGCAGCCGAATCGGACAGAGGGAGACCCAGTACTTC; v_gene: TRBV3-1; abundance: -; j_gene: TRBJ2-5; d_gene: -
CDR3aa: CASSPGSVLNEQFF; CDR3nt: TGTGCCAGCTCACCGGGATCAGTCCTTAATGAGCAGTTCTTC; v_gene: TRBV18; abundance: few; j_gene: TRBJ2-1; d_gene: -
CDR3aa: CASSFRPYNEQFF; CDR3nt: TGTGCCAGCAGTTTCCGTCCCTACAATGAGCAGTTCTTC; v_gene: TRBV28; abundance: many; j_gene: TRBJ2-1; d_gene: -
CDR3aa: CASSIDSFYGYTF; CDR3nt: TGTGCCAGTAGTATAGATAGTTTCTATGGCTACACCTTC; v_gene: TRBV19; abundance: many; j_gene: TRBJ1-2; d_gene: -
CDR3aa: CASSKRGTSGSDNEQFF; CDR3nt: TGTGCCAGCAGTAAAAGAGGGACTAGCGGGAGCGACAATGAGCAGTTCTTC; v_gene: TRBV6-4; abundance: many; j_gene: TRBJ2-1; d_gene: TRBD2
CDR3aa: CSAPRGQSYEQYF; CDR3nt: TGCAGTGCCCCCCGAGGCCAGTCCTACGAGCAGTACTTC; v_gene: TRBV20-1; abundance: many; j_gene: TRBJ2-7; d_gene: -
CDR3aa: CASSDPPSGRDTQYF; CDR3nt: TGTGCCAGCAGTGACCCTCCTAGCGGGAGAGATACGCAGTATTTT; v_gene: TRBV2; abundance: many; j_gene: TRBJ2-3; d_gene: TRBD2
CDR3aa: CASSFRTEQFF; CDR3nt: TGTGCCAGCAGTTTTCGGACAGAGCAGTTCTTC; v_gene: TRBV12-3/TRBV12-4; abundance: many; j_gene: TRBJ2-1; d_gene: -
CDR3aa: CASSLLPGNSPLHF; CDR3nt: TGTGCCAGCAGCTTGTTGCCTGGGAATTCACCCCTCCACTTT; v_gene: TRBV5-5; abundance: many; j_gene: TRBJ1-6; d_gene: -
CDR3aa: CASSSLSYEQYF; CDR3nt: TGTGCCAGCAGCAGTTTGTCCTACGAGCAGTACTTC; v_gene: TRBV7-9; abundance: many; j_gene: TRBJ2-7; d_gene: -
CDR3aa: CASSAQDNYGYTF; CDR3nt: TGTGCCAGCAGTGCCCAGGATAACTATGGCTACACCTTC; v_gene: TRBV2; abundance: many; j_gene: TRBJ1-2; d_gene: -
CDR3aa: CASSVGDGYTF; CDR3nt: TGTGCCAGCAGCGTAGGGGATGGCTACACCTTC; v_gene: TRBV9; abundance: many; j_gene: TRBJ1-2; d_gene: -
CDR3aa: CASSFIRGPYFSGNTIYF; CDR3nt: TGTGCCAGCAGTTTTATACGGGGCCCTTACTTCTCTGGAAACACCATATATTTT; v_gene: TRBV12-3/TRBV12-4; abundance: many; j_gene: TRBJ1-3; d_gene: -
CDR3aa: CASRSGNTIYF; CDR3nt: TGTGCCAGTCGCAGTGGAAACACCATATATTTT; v_gene: TRBV6-5; abundance: many; j_gene: TRBJ1-3; d_gene: -
CDR3aa: CATSRDRVYNEQFF; CDR3nt: TGTGCCACCAGCAGAGATCGCGTCTACAATGAGCAGTTCTTC; v_gene: TRBV15; abundance: many; j_gene: TRBJ2-1; d_gene: -
CDR3aa: CASGLDGDQPQHF; CDR3nt: TGTGCCAGCGGCTTAGATGGAGATCAGCCCCAGCATTTT; v_gene: TRBV7-3; abundance: -; j_gene: TRBJ1-5; d_gene: -
CDR3aa: CSARDFPRDSFYTF; CDR3nt: TGCAGTGCTAGAGACTTCCCAAGGGACAGCTTCTACACCTTC; v_gene: TRBV20-1; abundance: many; j_gene: TRBJ1-2; d_gene: TRBD1
CDR3aa: CSASLGSQETQYF; CDR3nt: TGCAGTGCTAGTCTAGGGAGCCAAGAGACCCAGTACTTC; v_gene: TRBV20-1; abundance: many; j_gene: TRBJ2-5; d_gene: -
CDR3aa: CEPHRDTKETQYF; CDR3nt: TGCGAGCCTCACAGGGACACTAAAGAGACCCAGTACTTC; v_gene: TRBV28; abundance: -; j_gene: TRBJ2-5; d_gene: -